This section outlines one T cell receptor beta chain sequence together with its context. The entry originates in a study of cytomegalovirus exposure and HLA in healthy donors. Study background: Roughly 85 million unique TCRs from HLA-typed donors were held in an early release of data.

A multiplex PCR was run with 60 Vbeta primers and 13 Jbeta primers. Here immunoSEQ multiplex PCR was the method, and the copy in TCRdb shows in-frame clones only, minus some. The table has approximately 150,000 clones, roughly 65% seen once. The CDR3 runs 15 residues. Germline V CDR1 and CDR2: SEHNR, FQNEAQ (reference sequence). Trimming took 5 bases from V and 3 from J; bases not matched to a gene: 8. The source material was PBMCs. This receptor was identified in a man in his 60s in good health and CMV-seronegative. The chain joins TRBV7-9 to TRBJ2-7; 9 nucleotides match TRBD1. CDR3 in DNA: TGTGCCAGCAGCCTTAGCGCGACAGGGGGCTACGAGCAGTACTTC. Translation: CASSLSATGGYEQYF.